This T cell receptor (beta chain) came from a study of cytomegalovirus exposure and HLA in healthy donors. On the study more broadly: According to later analysis, the same platform produced the roughly 110 validation and about 630 first-cohort repertoires.

The CDR3 extends over 17 amino acids. Germline lookup yields CDR1 SGHNT and CDR2 YYREEE (reference sequence). Trimming took 0 bases from V and 3 from J; bases not matched to a gene: 8. Overall study results and limits: Associated with cytomegalovirus, according to the listing, were around 160 TCR beta chains.

Comment on this clone: Its specificity is not known.

Sequenced by immunoSEQ multiplex PCR; TCRdb stores in-frame clones only, minus some. Among roughly 150,000 clones listed, approximately 82% were seen once. This receptor was identified in a man between 25 and 39 years old in good health and CMV-seropositive. The chain is built from TRBV5-4 and TRBJ2-3; 9 bases are shared with TRBD1. Material for sequencing was PBMCs. The CDR3 DNA follows: TGTGCCAGCAGCTTGGCCAACCGGGACAGGGCAACAGATACGCAGTATTTT. It encodes CASSLANRDRATDTQYF.